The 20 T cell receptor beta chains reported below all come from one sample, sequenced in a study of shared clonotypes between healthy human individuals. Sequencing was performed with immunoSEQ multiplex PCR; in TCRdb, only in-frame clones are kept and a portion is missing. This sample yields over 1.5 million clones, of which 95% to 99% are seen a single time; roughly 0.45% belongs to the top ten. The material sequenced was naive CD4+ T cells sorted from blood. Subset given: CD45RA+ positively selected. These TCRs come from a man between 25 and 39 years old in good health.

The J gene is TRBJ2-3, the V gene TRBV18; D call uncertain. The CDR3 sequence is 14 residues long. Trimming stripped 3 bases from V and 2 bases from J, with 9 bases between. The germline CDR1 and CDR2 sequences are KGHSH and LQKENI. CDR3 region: CASSPTDSTDTQYF. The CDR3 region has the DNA TGTGCCAGCTCACCCACAGACTCCACAGATACGCAGTATTTT.

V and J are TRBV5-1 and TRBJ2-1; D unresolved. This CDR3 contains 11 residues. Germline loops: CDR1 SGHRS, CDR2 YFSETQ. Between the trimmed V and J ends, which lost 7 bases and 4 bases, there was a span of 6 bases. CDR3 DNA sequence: TGCGCCAGCTGGGATTACAATGAGCAGTTCTTC. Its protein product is CASWDYNEQFF.

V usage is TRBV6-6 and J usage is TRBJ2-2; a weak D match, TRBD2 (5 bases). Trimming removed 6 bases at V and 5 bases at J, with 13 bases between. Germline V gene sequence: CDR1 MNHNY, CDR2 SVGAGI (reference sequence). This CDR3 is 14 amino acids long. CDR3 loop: CASSDYGGTGELFF. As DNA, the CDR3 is TGTGCCAGCAGCGACTACGGCGGGACCGGGGAGCTGTTTTTT.

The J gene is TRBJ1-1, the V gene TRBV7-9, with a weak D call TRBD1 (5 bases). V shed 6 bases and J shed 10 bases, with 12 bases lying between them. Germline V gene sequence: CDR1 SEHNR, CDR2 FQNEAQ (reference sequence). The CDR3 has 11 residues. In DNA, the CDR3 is TGTGCCAGCAGTACAGGCTTAGGAGCTTTCTTT. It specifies CASSTGLGAFF.

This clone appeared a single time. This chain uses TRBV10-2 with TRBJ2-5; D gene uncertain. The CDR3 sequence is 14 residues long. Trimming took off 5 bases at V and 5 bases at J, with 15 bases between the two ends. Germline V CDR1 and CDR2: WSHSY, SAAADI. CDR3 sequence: CASSQPRPQETQYF. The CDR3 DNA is TGCGCCAGCAGTCAACCCCGGCCCCAGGAGACCCAGTACTTC.

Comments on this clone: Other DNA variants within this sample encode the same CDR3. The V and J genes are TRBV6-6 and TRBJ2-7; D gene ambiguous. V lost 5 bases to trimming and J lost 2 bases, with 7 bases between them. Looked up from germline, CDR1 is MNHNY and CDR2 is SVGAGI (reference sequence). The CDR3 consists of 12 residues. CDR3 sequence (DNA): TGTGCCAGCAGTCGGACGGCCTACGAGCAGTACTTC. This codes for CASSRTAYEQYF.

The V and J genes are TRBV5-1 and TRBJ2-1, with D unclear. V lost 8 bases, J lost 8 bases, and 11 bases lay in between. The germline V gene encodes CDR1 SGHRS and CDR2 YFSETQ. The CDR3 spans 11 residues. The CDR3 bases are TGCGCCAGTAGTGCCCCGGATGAGCAGTTCTTC. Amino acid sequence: CASSAPDEQFF.

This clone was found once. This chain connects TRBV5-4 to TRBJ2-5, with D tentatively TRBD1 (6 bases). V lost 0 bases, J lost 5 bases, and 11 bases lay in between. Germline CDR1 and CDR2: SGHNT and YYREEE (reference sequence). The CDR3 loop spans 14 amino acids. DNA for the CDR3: TGTGCCAGCAGCTTGGCAGGGGCCACCGAGACCCAGTACTTC. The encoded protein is CASSLAGATETQYF.

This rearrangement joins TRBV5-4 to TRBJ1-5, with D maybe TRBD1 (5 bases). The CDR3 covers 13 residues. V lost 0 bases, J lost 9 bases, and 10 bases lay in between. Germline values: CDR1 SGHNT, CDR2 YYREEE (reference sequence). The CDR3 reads CASSLAPGRPQHF. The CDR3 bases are TGTGCCAGCAGCTTGGCTCCAGGGCGGCCCCAGCATTTT.

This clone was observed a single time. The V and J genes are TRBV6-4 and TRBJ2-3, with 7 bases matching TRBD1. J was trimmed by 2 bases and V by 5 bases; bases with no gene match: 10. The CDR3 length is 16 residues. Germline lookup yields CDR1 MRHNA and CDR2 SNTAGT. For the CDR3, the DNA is TGTGCCAGCAGTAAATGGGGACAGTTTTACACAGATACGCAGTATTTT. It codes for CASSKWGQFYTDTQYF.

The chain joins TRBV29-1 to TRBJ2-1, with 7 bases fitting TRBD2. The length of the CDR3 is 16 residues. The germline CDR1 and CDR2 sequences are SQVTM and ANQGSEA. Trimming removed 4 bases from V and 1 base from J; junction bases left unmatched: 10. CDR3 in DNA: TGCAGCGTTGTACTAGCGAGGGTCGGGTCCTACAATGAGCAGTTCTTC. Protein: CSVVLARVGSYNEQFF.

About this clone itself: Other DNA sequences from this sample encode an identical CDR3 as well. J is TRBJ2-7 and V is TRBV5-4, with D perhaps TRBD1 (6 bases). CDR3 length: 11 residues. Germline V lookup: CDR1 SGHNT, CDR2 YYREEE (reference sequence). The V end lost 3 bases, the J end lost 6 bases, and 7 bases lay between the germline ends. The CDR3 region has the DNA TGTGCCAGCAGCTCCAGGGGCGAGCAGTACTTC. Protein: CASSSRGEQYF. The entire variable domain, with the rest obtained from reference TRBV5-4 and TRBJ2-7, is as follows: ETGVTQSPTHLIKTRGQQVTLRCSSQSGHNTVSWYQQALGQGPQFIFQYYREEENGRGNFPPRFSGLQFPNYSSELNVNALELDDSALYLCASSSRGEQYFGPGTRLTVT.

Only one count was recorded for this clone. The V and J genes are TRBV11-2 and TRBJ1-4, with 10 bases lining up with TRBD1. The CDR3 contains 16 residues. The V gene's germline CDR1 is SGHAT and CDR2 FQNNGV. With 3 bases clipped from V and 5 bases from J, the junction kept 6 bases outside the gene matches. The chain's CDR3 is CASSFGQGGINEKLFF. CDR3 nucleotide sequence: TGTGCCAGCAGCTTCGGACAGGGGGGGATAAATGAAAAACTGTTTTTT.

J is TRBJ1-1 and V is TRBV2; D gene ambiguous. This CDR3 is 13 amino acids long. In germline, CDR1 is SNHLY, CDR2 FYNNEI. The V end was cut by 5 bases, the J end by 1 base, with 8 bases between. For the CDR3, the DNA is TGTGCCAGCAGTAGTAGAGGGAACACTGAAGCTTTCTTT. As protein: CASSSRGNTEAFF.

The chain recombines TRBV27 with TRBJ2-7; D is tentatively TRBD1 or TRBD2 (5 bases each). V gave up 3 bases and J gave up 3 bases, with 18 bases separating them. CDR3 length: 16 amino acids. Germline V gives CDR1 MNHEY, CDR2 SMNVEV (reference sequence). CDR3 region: CASSLGPNRLYYEQYF. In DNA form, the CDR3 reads TGTGCCAGCAGTTTGGGACCCAACAGGTTATACTACGAGCAGTACTTC.

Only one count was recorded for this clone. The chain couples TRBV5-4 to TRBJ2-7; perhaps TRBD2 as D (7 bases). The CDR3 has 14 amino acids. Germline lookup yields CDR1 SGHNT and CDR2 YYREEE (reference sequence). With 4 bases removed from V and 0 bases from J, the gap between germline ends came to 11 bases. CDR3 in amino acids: CASSRGAISYEQYF. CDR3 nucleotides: TGTGCCAGCAGCCGGGGGGCAATCTCCTACGAGCAGTACTTC. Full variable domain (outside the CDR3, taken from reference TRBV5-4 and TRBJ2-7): ETGVTQSPTHLIKTRGQQVTLRCSSQSGHNTVSWYQQALGQGPQFIFQYYREEENGRGNFPPRFSGLQFPNYSSELNVNALELDDSALYLCASSRGAISYEQYFGPGTRLTVT.

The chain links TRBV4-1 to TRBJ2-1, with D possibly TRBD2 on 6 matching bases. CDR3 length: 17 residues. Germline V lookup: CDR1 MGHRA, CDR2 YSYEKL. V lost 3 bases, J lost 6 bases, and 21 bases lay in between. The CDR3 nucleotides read TGCGCCAGCAGCCATTACCTTAGCGGCACCCAGCTCAATGAGCAGTTCTTC. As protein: CASSHYLSGTQLNEQFF.

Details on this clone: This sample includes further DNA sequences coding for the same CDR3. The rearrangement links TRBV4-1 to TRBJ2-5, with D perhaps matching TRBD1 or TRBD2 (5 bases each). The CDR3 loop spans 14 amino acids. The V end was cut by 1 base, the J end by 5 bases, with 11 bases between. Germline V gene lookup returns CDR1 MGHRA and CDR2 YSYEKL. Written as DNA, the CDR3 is TGCGCCAGCAGCCAAGTGGGGGTGGGGGAGACCCAGTACTTC. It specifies CASSQVGVGETQYF.

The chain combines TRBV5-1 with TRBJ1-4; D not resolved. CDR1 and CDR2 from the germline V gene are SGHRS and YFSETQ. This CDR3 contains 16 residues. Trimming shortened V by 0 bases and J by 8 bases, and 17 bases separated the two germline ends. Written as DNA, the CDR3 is TGCGCCAGCAGCTTGGCGGGGAGTTCCGGCGGGGAAAAACTGTTTTTT. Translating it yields CASSLAGSSGGEKLFF.

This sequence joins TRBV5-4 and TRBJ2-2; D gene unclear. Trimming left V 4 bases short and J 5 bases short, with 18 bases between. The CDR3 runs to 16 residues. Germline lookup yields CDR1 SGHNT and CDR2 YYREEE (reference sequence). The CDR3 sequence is CASSPAPGSPTGELFF. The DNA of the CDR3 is TGTGCCAGCAGCCCGGCCCCCGGGTCCCCGACCGGGGAGCTGTTTTTT.